The table lists the clone carrying this TCR beta chain with a count of one. Assay: immunoSEQ multiplex PCR; the TCRdb copy retains only in-frame clones and omits some. The data hold more than 8,000 clones, with 90% observed a single time. These data are taken from a study of T cells in localized non-small cell lung cancer. This CDR3 has 14 residues. CDR1 is SGHDT and CDR2 is YYEEEE in the germline V gene. The ends were cut back, 4 bases at V and 0 bases at J, with 7 bases in the middle. This clonotype was obtained from a male donor older than 55 with stage III squamous cell lung carcinoma. The chain couples TRBV5-6 to TRBJ1-4; D is ambiguous. This material consisted of peripheral blood, taken before any cancer treatment. The CDR3: CASSPRPTNEKLFF. CDR3 coding DNA: TGTGCCAGCAGCCCACGGCCAACTAATGAAAAACTGTTTTTT.